The 24 T cell receptor beta chains in this list originate from one sample, sequenced in a study of shared clonotypes between healthy human individuals. Method: immunoSEQ multiplex PCR; TCRdb's copy keeps in-frame clones and lacks some. Among roughly 770,000 clones listed, just over 95% were seen once. In the naive CD8 group, cells lacked CD45RO and were positively selected for CCR7, so terminally differentiated effector memory CD45RA+ cells were left out. The sequencing input was naive CD8+ T cells sorted from blood. The receptors here all came from a man younger than 45 in good health.

This clone was seen a single time. The V gene is TRBV14, the J gene TRBJ1-5, with a weak D call TRBD1 (6 bases). V was cut by 2 bases and J by 5 bases, with 7 bases left in between. The CDR3 covers 13 residues. Germline-derived CDR1 and CDR2 are SGHDN and FVKESK. The CDR3 spells CASSQTGYQPQHF. As DNA, the CDR3 is TGTGCCAGCAGCCAAACAGGGTATCAGCCCCAGCATTTT.

The V gene is TRBV27, the J gene TRBJ2-1; D is uncertain. Per germline, CDR1 MNHEY and CDR2 SMNVEV (reference sequence). Between the trimmed V and J ends, which lost 1 base and 10 bases, there was a span of 8 bases. This CDR3 contains 12 residues. The CDR3 reads CASSLLMQEQFF. As DNA, the CDR3 is TGTGCCAGCAGTTTATTAATGCAGGAGCAGTTCTTC.

The chain links TRBV9 to TRBJ2-1, with TRBD2 identical over 8 bases. The CDR3 runs 17 residues. The germline V gene encodes CDR1 SGDLS and CDR2 YYNGEE. Trimming at V came to 4 bases and at J to 0 bases, leaving 9 bases not matched to a gene. This CDR3 reads CASSTRKAGVSYNEQFF. The CDR3 bases are TGTGCCAGCAGCACCCGCAAAGCGGGAGTCTCCTACAATGAGCAGTTCTTC. The full variable domain, in which reference TRBV9 and TRBJ2-1 provide the parts outside the CDR3, is DSGVTQTPKHLITATGQRVTLRCSPRSGDLSVYWYQQSLDQGLQFLIQYYNGEERAKGNILERFSAQQFPDLHSELNLSSLELGDSALYFCASSTRKAGVSYNEQFFGPGTRLTVL.

J is TRBJ2-7 and V is TRBV27, with 8 bases aligning to TRBD1. Germline assignment: CDR1 MNHEY and CDR2 SMNVEV (reference sequence). V was clipped by 3 bases and J by 6 bases; unmatched bases: 7. CDR3 size: 14 residues. The CDR3 region is CASSFGRGPFEQYF. Here the CDR3 DNA reads TGTGCCAGCAGTTTTGGCAGGGGGCCGTTCGAGCAGTACTTC.

Only a few counts were recorded for this clone. V gene TRBV7-8 combines with J gene TRBJ1-5, with D maybe TRBD1 (5 bases). Trimming took 4 bases from V and 5 from J, leaving 15 bases between them. Germline V gives CDR1 SGHVS, CDR2 FQNEAQ. The CDR3 has 15 residues. The CDR3 is CASSSAWGDDQPQHF. Written as DNA, the CDR3 is TGTGCCAGCAGCTCCGCTTGGGGGGACGATCAGCCCCAGCATTTT.

This chain connects TRBV27 to TRBJ1-2; TRBD1 matches at 10 bases. CDR1 and CDR2 from the germline V gene are MNHEY and SMNVEV (reference sequence). The CDR3 is made up of 14 amino acids. With 2 bases clipped from V and 8 bases from J, the junction kept 5 bases outside the gene matches. The CDR3 nucleotides read TGTGCCAGCAGTTTAGGGACAGGGGCGCCAGGCTACACCTTC. Amino acid sequence: CASSLGTGAPGYTF.

The V gene is TRBV10-2, the J gene TRBJ2-7; D remains ambiguous. CDR1 is WSHSY, CDR2 SAAADI, per germline. The CDR3 has 10 residues. Trimming removed 5 bases at V and 6 bases at J, with 5 bases between. Written as DNA, the CDR3 is TGCGCCAGCAGTTCCGGCGAGCAGTACTTC. Encoded protein: CASSSGEQYF.

The chain recombines TRBV15 with TRBJ2-4; D remains ambiguous. The V end lost 5 bases, the J end lost 0 bases, and 11 bases lay between the germline ends. The CDR3 is 15 amino acids. Germline assignment: CDR1 LNHNV and CDR2 YYDKDF (reference sequence). CDR3 bases: TGTGCCACCAGCCTAGGAAGACTAGCCAAAAACATTCAGTACTTC. Protein: CATSLGRLAKNIQYF.

The genes are TRBV6-5 and TRBJ2-2; 8 bases map to TRBD1. V was clipped by 2 bases and J by 3 bases; unmatched bases: 5. The CDR3 is 16 amino acids. Germline V gene data show CDR1 as MNHEY and CDR2 as SVGAGI. Written as DNA, the CDR3 is TGTGCCAGCAGTTACGGACAGGGAGTCGACACCGGGGAGCTGTTTTTT. It specifies CASSYGQGVDTGELFF.

In its sample, this clone was seen once. V is TRBV19 and J is TRBJ1-5; TRBD1 might be the D (6 bases). V was trimmed by 8 bases and J by 3 bases, leaving 20 bases between them. The germline gives CDR1 LNHDA, CDR2 SQIVND (reference sequence). The CDR3 contains 16 residues. The CDR3 sequence: CASLPQPRDINQPQHF. CDR3 in DNA: TGTGCCAGTTTACCTCAACCCAGGGACATCAATCAGCCCCAGCATTTT. Combining the CDR3 with reference TRBV19 and TRBJ1-5 gives the whole variable domain DGGITQSPKYLFRKEGQNVTLSCEQNLNHDAMYWYRQDPGQGLRLIYYSQIVNDFQKGDIAEGYSVSREKKESFPLTVTSAQKNPTAFYLCASLPQPRDINQPQHFGDGTRLSIL.

The chain links TRBV7-9 to TRBJ1-1, with 7 bases that match TRBD1. This CDR3 comprises 15 residues. The V segment lost 0 bases and the J segment 3 bases; nucleotides outside the gene matches: 4. Per germline, CDR1 SEHNR and CDR2 FQNEAQ (reference sequence). CDR3 loop: CASSLAAQGDTEAFF. The CDR3 bases are TGTGCCAGCAGCTTAGCGGCTCAGGGGGACACTGAAGCTTTCTTT.

The chain joins TRBV5-6 to TRBJ2-7, with D tentatively TRBD1 (5 bases). The CDR3 covers 12 residues. The V end was cut by 0 bases, the J end by 5 bases, with 6 bases between. In germline, CDR1 is SGHDT, CDR2 YYEEEE. This CDR3 is CASSLGQNEQYF. The CDR3, as DNA: TGTGCCAGCAGCTTGGGACAGAACGAGCAGTACTTC.

The chain has TRBV11-2 and TRBJ1-1, with D tentatively TRBD1 (5 bases). The length of the CDR3 is 16 residues. Germline lookup yields CDR1 SGHAT and CDR2 FQNNGV. Trimming removed 0 bases from V and 0 bases from J, with 11 bases in between. The CDR3 here is CASSLDIRELNTEAFF. In DNA form, the CDR3 reads TGTGCCAGCAGCTTAGATATCAGGGAATTGAACACTGAAGCTTTCTTT.

CDR3 region: CASSLGTLLSNNEQFF. The DNA of the CDR3 is TGTGCCAGCAGCTTGGGTACTCTACTAAGCAACAATGAGCAGTTCTTC. The rearrangement uses TRBV5-5 and TRBJ2-1; unclear D gene. Germline-derived CDR1 and CDR2 are SGHKS and YYEKEE (reference sequence). The CDR3 has 16 amino acids. Trimming removed 0 bases from V and 5 bases from J, with 15 bases in between. Based on the CDR3 plus reference TRBV5-5 and TRBJ2-1, the full variable domain is DAGVTQSPTHLIKTRGQQVTLRCSPISGHKSVSWYQQVLGQGPQFIFQYYEKEERGRGNFPDRFSARQFPNYSSELNVNALLLGDSALYLCASSLGTLLSNNEQFFGPGTRLTVL.

V gene TRBV14 combines with J gene TRBJ2-7; D is uncertain. V was clipped by 3 bases and J by 0 bases, with 12 bases between them. The CDR3 is made up of 15 amino acids. Per germline, CDR1 SGHDN and CDR2 FVKESK. CDR3 DNA: TGTGCCAGCAGCCACACCCCGGGCCCCTCCTACGAGCAGTACTTC. Translating it yields CASSHTPGPSYEQYF.

This chain joins TRBV18 and TRBJ2-1; 8 bases are a match to TRBD2. CDR1 is KGHSH and CDR2 is LQKENI in the germline V gene. The CDR3 covers 17 residues. The ends lost 3 bases at V and 4 bases at J; junction bases unmatched: 11. CDR3 nucleotide sequence: TGTGCCAGCTCACCGACCGGGGGGGAGCGATTTTACAATGAGCAGTTCTTC. Translated, it gives CASSPTGGERFYNEQFF.

The V call is TRBV7-9, the J call TRBJ2-5; TRBD1 agrees at 10 bases. The CDR3 covers 16 residues. Trimming removed 5 bases from V and 0 bases from J; junction bases left unmatched: 6. Germline CDR1 SEHNR, CDR2 FQNEAQ (reference sequence). Here the CDR3 DNA reads TGTGCCAGCAGCCGCGCCGGACAGGGGGACCAAGAGACCCAGTACTTC. Encoded protein: CASSRAGQGDQETQYF.

The chain links TRBV5-1 to TRBJ2-2, with TRBD2 matching over 13 bases. The CDR3 runs 17 residues. Germline V lookup: CDR1 SGHRS, CDR2 YFSETQ. After removal of 4 bases from V and 5 bases from J, the junction contained 8 bases not matched to a gene. The CDR3 DNA reads as TGCGCCAGCAGCCCCGGACTAGCGGGAGTACGAACCGGGGAGCTGTTTTTT. Its protein product is CASSPGLAGVRTGELFF. Based on the CDR3 plus reference TRBV5-1 and TRBJ2-2, the full variable domain is KAGVTQTPRYLIKTRGQQVTLSCSPISGHRSVSWYQQTPGQGLQFLFEYFSETQRNKGNFPGRFSGRQFSNSRSEMNVSTLELGDSALYLCASSPGLAGVRTGELFFGEGSRLTVL.

CDR3 nucleotide sequence: TGTGCCAGCAGTAAAGGTCTAGCGTACTTCCAGGAGACCCAGTACTTC. It specifies CASSKGLAYFQETQYF. The chain is built from TRBV25-1 and TRBJ2-5; D perhaps matches TRBD2 (6 bases). With 5 bases removed from V and 5 bases from J, the gap between germline ends came to 21 bases. The CDR3 contains 16 residues. CDR1 and CDR2 (germline): MGHDK, SYGVNS.

The chain carries TRBV7-9 and TRBJ2-2; D remains ambiguous. The CDR3 has 16 residues. V was clipped by 5 bases and J by 0 bases, with 13 bases between them. In germline, CDR1 is SEHNR, CDR2 FQNEAQ (reference sequence). For the CDR3, the DNA is TGTGCCAGCAGCCCCTCCCCAGACGCGAACACCGGGGAGCTGTTTTTT. Protein: CASSPSPDANTGELFF.

The V and J genes are TRBV7-2 and TRBJ1-2; perhaps TRBD1 as D (5 bases). The germline CDR1 and CDR2 sequences are SGHTA and FQGNSA. The CDR3 loop spans 14 amino acids. V shed 1 base and J shed 8 bases, with 14 bases lying between them. CDR3 sequence (DNA): TGTGCCAGCAGCTTAGGGGGACCGAGAGGGGGCTACACCTTC. Encoded protein: CASSLGGPRGGYTF. Based on the CDR3 plus reference TRBV7-2 and TRBJ1-2, the full variable domain is GAGVSQSPSNKVTEKGKDVELRCDPISGHTALYWYRQSLGQGLEFLIYFQGNSAPDKSGLPSDRFSAERTGGSVSTLTIQRTQQEDSAVYLCASSLGGPRGGYTFGSGTRLTVV.

This clone occurred once. The sample holds other DNA sequences that translate to the same CDR3. The chain combines TRBV7-9 with TRBJ1-4; D may be TRBD1 (6 bases). V lost 5 bases and J lost 1, with 11 bases in between. Germline lookup yields CDR1 SEHNR and CDR2 FQNEAQ (reference sequence). This CDR3 contains 15 residues. CDR3 DNA sequence: TGTGCCAGCAGCCCCCCGGGACAAACTAATGAAAAACTGTTTTTT. Translating gives CASSPPGQTNEKLFF.

This clone has a single count. The chain joins TRBV15 to TRBJ2-7; possibly TRBD1 or TRBD2 for D (5 bases each). The germline V gene encodes CDR1 LNHNV and CDR2 YYDKDF (reference sequence). The V end was cut by 3 bases, the J end by 2 bases, with 11 bases between. The CDR3 runs to 14 residues. The CDR3 coding sequence is TGTGCCACCAGCAGTTCCCGGGACCCCTACGAGCAGTACTTC. This gives the protein CATSSSRDPYEQYF.

The rearrangement uses TRBV5-5 and TRBJ2-1, with D possibly TRBD1 on 5 matching bases. This CDR3 has 16 amino acids. CDR1 is SGHKS and CDR2 is YYEKEE in the germline V gene (reference sequence). V was pared by 0 bases and J by 0 bases, with 10 bases between. CDR3 bases: TGTGCCAGCAGCTTGGATTGGACAATCTCCTACAATGAGCAGTTCTTC. Its protein is CASSLDWTISYNEQFF.